This is a list of T cell receptor beta chains from one sample in a study of PD-1 blockade in classical Hodgkin lymphoma. Data came from immunoSEQ multiplex PCR; TCRdb stores just in-frame clones and leaves some out. In the table there are more than 40,000 clones, almost 90% of which are singletons. Source: peripheral blood mononuclear cells (PBMCs), taken at baseline. The receptors come from a human donor with classical Hodgkin lymphoma. CDR3s include the opening cysteine and the closing phenylalanine or tryptophan. Each record gives: V gene, J gene, clone size, D gene, CDR3 DNA, CDR3 protein. D genes are given only for firm matches. Part of the rows lack a size; the others show once, few, many or a class for expanded clones.

v_gene: TRBV19
j_gene: TRBJ2-7
abundance: .
d_gene: TRBD2
CDR3nt: TGTGCCAGTTCGGGCGGGGACTACTACGAGCAGTACTTC
CDR3aa: CASSGGDYYEQYF

v_gene: TRBV4-2
j_gene: TRBJ1-2
abundance: few
d_gene: TRBD1
CDR3nt: TGTGCCAGCAGCCAGACAGGGGGCGGGTATGGCTACACCTTC
CDR3aa: CASSQTGGGYGYTF

v_gene: TRBV19
j_gene: TRBJ2-1
abundance: .
d_gene: TRBD1
CDR3nt: TGTGCCAGTAGTATGACGGGGACAGGCAATGAGCAGTTCTTC
CDR3aa: CASSMTGTGNEQFF

v_gene: TRBV28
j_gene: TRBJ1-3
abundance: .
d_gene: .
CDR3nt: TGTGCCAGCAGTTTAGGTCCGGGGGGCGGTGGAAACACCATATATTTT
CDR3aa: CASSLGPGGGGNTIYF

v_gene: TRBV11-2
j_gene: TRBJ2-1
abundance: .
d_gene: .
CDR3nt: TGTGCCAGCAGGCCGAAGAGCGGCACCTACAATGAGCAGTTCTTC
CDR3aa: CASRPKSGTYNEQFF

v_gene: TRBV7-9
j_gene: TRBJ1-5
abundance: .
d_gene: .
CDR3nt: TGTGCCAGCAGCTTAGGGCCTGAGCCCCAGCATTTT
CDR3aa: CASSLGPEPQHF

v_gene: TRBV19
j_gene: TRBJ2-7
abundance: .
d_gene: .
CDR3nt: TGTGCCAGTAGTAAAACACACGACGGACCCCACGAGCAGTACTTC
CDR3aa: CASSKTHDGPHEQYF

v_gene: TRBV4-2
j_gene: TRBJ2-7
abundance: .
d_gene: .
CDR3nt: TGTGCCAGCAGCCAGCCCGGGAGCCCCTACGAGCAGTACTTC
CDR3aa: CASSQPGSPYEQYF

v_gene: TRBV9
j_gene: TRBJ2-1
abundance: .
d_gene: TRBD1
CDR3nt: TGTGCCAGCAGCGCCCCCCTAAGTGGACAGGGTTACAATGAGCAGTTCTTC
CDR3aa: CASSAPLSGQGYNEQFF

v_gene: TRBV7-2
j_gene: TRBJ2-7
abundance: .
d_gene: TRBD1
CDR3nt: TGTGCCAGCAGCTTAGAGGGACAGGGGATCCTCTACGAGCAGTACTTC
CDR3aa: CASSLEGQGILYEQYF

v_gene: TRBV5-6
j_gene: TRBJ1-1
abundance: .
d_gene: .
CDR3nt: TGTGCCAGCAGCTTGCAGGAGGACATGAACACTGAAGCTTTCTTT
CDR3aa: CASSLQEDMNTEAFF

v_gene: TRBV6-1
j_gene: TRBJ1-1
abundance: .
d_gene: TRBD1
CDR3nt: TGTGCCAGCAGTGAGGGCAGGGGGACTGAAGCTTTCTTT
CDR3aa: CASSEGRGTEAFF

v_gene: TRBV28
j_gene: TRBJ1-1
abundance: .
d_gene: .
CDR3nt: TGTGCCAGCAGTCCCTTGAGTGAAGCTTTCTTT
CDR3aa: CASSPLSEAFF

v_gene: TRBV9
j_gene: TRBJ2-1
abundance: .
d_gene: TRBD1
CDR3nt: TGTGCCAGCAGCGTAGGTCCCGGGACAGGGAGGCATGAGCAGTTCTTC
CDR3aa: CASSVGPGTGRHEQFF

v_gene: TRBV9
j_gene: TRBJ2-7
abundance: .
d_gene: TRBD1
CDR3nt: TGTGCCAGCAGCCCCGGGACAGGGAACTACGAGCAGTACTTC
CDR3aa: CASSPGTGNYEQYF